Listed below are T cell receptor beta chains from one sample, sequenced in a study of T cell changes during pregnancy in multiple sclerosis. Clones were read by immunoSEQ multiplex PCR, and TCRdb kept only the in-frame ones, dropping some. Among tens of thousands of clones, under 95% were seen once, and the ten largest hold roughly 5.4%. Sequenced here: peripheral blood, sampled in the third trimester of pregnancy. All receptors derive from a female donor in good health, enrolled as a control in a pregnancy study. The conserved cysteine and the conserved F or W are not part of the CDR3 here.

J	V	CDR3
TRBJ1-5	TRBV28	ASRQGAVGQPQH
TRBJ2-3	TRBV11-3	ASSLAPSDLKQY
TRBJ1-5	TRBV11-2	ASSRAGGPQH
TRBJ2-7	TRBV27	ASGSGLRSYEQY
TRBJ2-7	TRBV29-1	SVGATAGGYEQY
TRBJ1-1	TRBV6-1	ASSEADRYTEAF
TRBJ1-4	TRBV30	AWSSEMWANEKLF
TRBJ1-6	TRBV9	ASSVDSTGLHSPLH
TRBJ2-2	TRBV5-1	ASSLAGPGELF
TRBJ1-5	TRBV10-1	ASSDNRAYNQPQH
TRBJ2-1	TRBV4-1	ASSQEVAGGRSSEQF
TRBJ2-2	TRBV7-2	ASSLVRRNTGELF
TRBJ1-6	TRBV6-1	ASSDQTGGRSPLH
TRBJ2-3	TRBV7-2	ASSRQASTDTQY
TRBJ2-1	TRBV7-6	ASSLERLGNEQF
TRBJ2-2	TRBV5-4	ATSPGLAGAGGELF
TRBJ2-2	TRBV7-2	ASSPQGPAGRELF
TRBJ2-3	TRBV5-5	ASSPNGTSSDTQY
TRBJ1-1	TRBV29-1	SVHRVVDTEAF
TRBJ1-1	TRBV18	ASSQGDNTEAF
TRBJ1-5	TRBV6-5	ASSYSGTGADQPQH
TRBJ2-1	TRBV7-3	ASSSSGSAYEQF
TRBJ2-1	TRBV4-2	ASSQEGSWRGPRYNEQF
TRBJ2-4	TRBV30	AWSGGTSKNIQY
TRBJ2-7	TRBV19	ASSTRVTNEQY
TRBJ1-6	TRBV7-2	ASSPDPTGSPLH
TRBJ1-2	TRBV25-1	ASRPGQLYGYT
TRBJ2-1	TRBV29-1	SVEAYSLSSYNEQF
TRBJ1-1	TRBV29-1	SVTTGRDTEAF
TRBJ1-2	TRBV6-5	ASSLQLGADYGYT
TRBJ1-1	TRBV9	ASSVDGNTEAF
TRBJ1-4	TRBV28	ASSMTGIEKLF
TRBJ2-3	TRBV5-1	ASSSPASGIYSTDTQY
TRBJ2-7	TRBV7-9	ASSLVGTSISYEQY
TRBJ1-2	TRBV28	ASRKRRGNYGYT
TRBJ1-4	TRBV9	ASSVAGANEKLF
TRBJ2-7	TRBV19	ASSRSGRGPAPYEQY
TRBJ2-1	TRBV6-4	ASSLTSGGVNEQF
TRBJ2-1	TRBV27	ASSPGTSGYNEQF
TRBJ2-7	TRBV28	ASADRVPYEQY
TRBJ1-1	TRBV29-1	SVDRQGSRTEAF
TRBJ1-2	TRBV27	ASSTDRNYGYT
TRBJ2-1	TRBV7-3	ASSLLGGGVSYNEQF
TRBJ1-1	TRBV6-6	ASRDSSEGTEAF
TRBJ1-2	TRBV6-1	ASSNSGTGSYGYT
TRBJ1-5	TRBV27	ASSIGSARGQPQH
TRBJ1-6	TRBV27	ASSPSGTGGSPLH
TRBJ1-2	TRBV6-5	ASRLGASNYGYT
TRBJ1-3	TRBV29-1	SVRTGTGNTIY